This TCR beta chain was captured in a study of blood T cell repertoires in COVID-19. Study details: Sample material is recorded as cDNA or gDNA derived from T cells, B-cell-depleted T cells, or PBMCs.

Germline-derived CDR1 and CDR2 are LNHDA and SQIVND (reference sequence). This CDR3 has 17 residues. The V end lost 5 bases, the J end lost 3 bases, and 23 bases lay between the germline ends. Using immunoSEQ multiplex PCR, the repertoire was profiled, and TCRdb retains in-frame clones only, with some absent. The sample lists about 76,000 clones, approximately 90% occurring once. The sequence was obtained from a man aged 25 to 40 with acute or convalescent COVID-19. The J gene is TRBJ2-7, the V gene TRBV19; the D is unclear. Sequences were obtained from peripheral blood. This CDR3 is CASSALILNRGNYEQYF. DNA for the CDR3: TGTGCCAGTAGTGCCCTAATATTGAATCGCGGTAACTACGAGCAGTACTTC.